This record covers a single T cell receptor (beta chain). Its target is unknown. This record comes from a study of glioma-infiltrating T cells after dendritic cell vaccination. Looking at the study overall: Autologous tumor lysate-pulsed dendritic cell vaccination was given between the early 2000s and the early 2010s.

TCRB CDR3 was amplified from 2 ug genomic DNA or less. Sequenced by immunoSEQ multiplex PCR; TCRdb stores in-frame clones only, minus some. The profile shows fewer than 95,000 clones, around 85% of them singletons. Notes on the study in general: Longer survival after dendritic cell vaccination followed higher pretreatment TIL content.

Germline-derived CDR1 and CDR2 are MDHEN and SYDVKM. Trimming pared 5 bases from V and 8 bases from J, leaving 15 bases between. The CDR3 sequence is 13 residues long. Indicated time point: after dendritic cell vaccination, including at tumor progression/relapse. Patients had residual fresh-frozen tumor tissue and more than two years of survival data. The rearrangement links TRBV28 to TRBJ1-2, with D possibly TRBD1 on 5 matching bases. Sample: blood, taken after dendritic cell vaccination. The TCR sequence derives from a human donor with glioblastoma. Written as DNA, the CDR3 is TGTGCCAGCAGTCCCCCCTACGGGGGGGGCTACACCTTC. Translation: CASSPPYGGGYTF.